These 27 T cell receptor beta chains were sequenced from one sample in a study of T cells and Merkel cell carcinoma outcomes (dated by TCRdb to 2020 to 2021). Library prep was done by the immunoSEQ multiplex PCR assay. TCRdb limited this immuneACCESS table to in-frame rearrangements with V and J called. A share of clones is missing; checked studies link under half to unresolved V genes, and the rest is unexplained. The sample profile shows hundreds of clones; less than 95% of them were found once. Over 4.5% of the sample comes from the top ten. What was sequenced was tumor tissue from Merkel cell carcinoma. The receptor source for this set is a human donor with Merkel cell carcinoma.

The chain is built from TRBV5-1 and TRBJ2-7; TRBD1 agrees at 9 bases. J was trimmed by 7 bases and V by 7 bases; bases with no gene match: 12. CDR1 SGHRS and CDR2 YFSETQ come from the germline V gene. There are 14 residues in the CDR3. The CDR3 spells CASAPTGGIGEQYF. The CDR3 nucleotides read TGCGCCAGCGCCCCGACAGGGGGTATAGGAGAGCAGTACTTC.

The chain couples TRBV7-8 to TRBJ1-2; the D is unclear. Germline CDR1 SGHVS, CDR2 FQNEAQ. The CDR3 is 15 amino acids. Trimming took off 2 bases at V and 6 bases at J, with 16 bases between the two ends. CDR3 region: CASSLFASLEDGYTF. Here the CDR3 DNA reads TGTGCCAGCAGCTTATTCGCCTCGCTTGAGGATGGCTACACCTTC.

The CDR3 spells CASRPGQGGAEAFF. The CDR3 region has the DNA TGTGCCAGCAGACCGGGACAGGGAGGGGCTGAAGCTTTCTTT. V gene TRBV28 combines with J gene TRBJ1-1; 9 bases align to TRBD1. From germline, CDR1 is MDHEN and CDR2 SYDVKM. Trimming took 6 bases from V and 6 from J; bases not matched to a gene: 8. The CDR3 loop spans 14 amino acids.

The V and J genes are TRBV11-2 and TRBJ2-7; 12 bases are a match to TRBD1. The V segment lost 6 bases and the J segment 3 bases; nucleotides outside the gene matches: 3. The CDR3 runs 14 residues. Per the germline V gene, CDR1 is SGHAT and CDR2 is FQNNGV. The CDR3 region is CASRGTGGNYEQYF. In nucleotides, the CDR3 is TGTGCCAGCAGAGGGACAGGGGGCAACTACGAGCAGTACTTC.

This clone was detected only once. The chain links TRBV6-6 to TRBJ1-5; no clear D gene. From germline, CDR1 is MNHNY and CDR2 SVGAGI (reference sequence). V dropped 0 bases and J dropped 4 bases, with 13 bases sitting between them. The CDR3 runs 16 residues. The CDR3 spells CASSYSKRVGNQPQHF. CDR3 DNA sequence: TGTGCCAGCAGTTACTCGAAGAGGGTGGGGAATCAGCCCCAGCATTTT.

The rearrangement links TRBV14 to TRBJ1-1; 9 positions match TRBD1. This CDR3 region has 14 residues. The V gene end was trimmed by 8 bases and the J gene end by 1 base; junction bases not matched to a gene: 5. Germline CDR1 reads SGHDN; CDR2 reads FVKESK. Here the CDR3 reads CASGQGTPNTEAFF. The CDR3 coding sequence is TGTGCCAGCGGACAGGGGACCCCGAACACTGAAGCTTTCTTT.

The chain combines TRBV5-6 with TRBJ1-3; 8 nucleotides match TRBD1. After removal of 3 bases from V and 0 bases from J, the junction contained 11 bases not matched to a gene. Per the germline V gene, CDR1 is SGHDT and CDR2 is YYEEEE. The length of the CDR3 is 18 residues. CDR3 DNA: TGTGCCAGCAGCTACCGCAACCGACAGGGGAGCTCTGGAAACACCATATATTTT. Translation gives CASSYRNRQGSSGNTIYF.

The gene calls are TRBV28 and TRBJ2-1; D not certain. Trimming stripped 3 bases from V and 2 bases from J, with 8 bases between. Germline lookup yields CDR1 MDHEN and CDR2 SYDVKM. The CDR3 extends over 14 amino acids. Here the CDR3 DNA reads TGTGCCAGCAGTTTCCCCCCGCCCTACAATGAGCAGTTCTTC. Translated, it gives CASSFPPPYNEQFF.

The chain links TRBV11-2 to TRBJ2-7; 8 bases are a match to TRBD2. Germline CDR1 SGHAT, CDR2 FQNNGV. With 0 bases clipped from V and 3 bases from J, the junction kept 1 base outside the gene matches. The CDR3 runs to 14 residues. CDR3 amino acids: CASSLELAVYEQYF. The CDR3 DNA follows: TGTGCCAGCAGCTTAGAACTAGCGGTCTACGAGCAGTACTTC.

The chain has TRBV28 and TRBJ1-2; 8 positions match TRBD1. CDR1 and CDR2 (germline): MDHEN, SYDVKM. The CDR3 is made up of 14 amino acids. V dropped 6 bases and J dropped 6; count of bases not matched to a gene: 9. CDR3 sequence (DNA): TGTGCCAGCAGCCTCCGGACAGGGAGGAATGGCTACACCTTC. Translating it yields CASSLRTGRNGYTF.

The chain uses TRBV7-9 and TRBJ2-3; D is unclear. Germline V lookup: CDR1 SEHNR, CDR2 FQNEAQ (reference sequence). This CDR3 comprises 16 residues. The V end lost 0 bases, the J end lost 1 base, and 11 bases lay between the germline ends. The CDR3 loop reads CASSLAGRAGTDTQYF. The CDR3 DNA reads as TGTGCCAGCAGCTTAGCGGGAAGGGCGGGCACAGATACGCAGTATTTT.

This chain connects TRBV2 to TRBJ2-2, with 7 bases lining up with TRBD2. In germline, CDR1 is SNHLY, CDR2 FYNNEI. The CDR3 is 14 amino acids. J was trimmed by 5 bases and V by 2 bases; bases with no gene match: 2. CDR3 in amino acids: CASSEWEGTGELFF. The CDR3 bases are TGTGCCAGCAGTGAATGGGAGGGGACCGGGGAGCTGTTTTTT.

This chain connects TRBV27 to TRBJ1-2, with D possibly being TRBD1 (5 bases). The germline V gene encodes CDR1 MNHEY and CDR2 SMNVEV (reference sequence). This CDR3 is 16 amino acids long. V lost 4 bases to trimming and J lost 8 bases, with 23 bases between them. In nucleotides, the CDR3 is TGTGCCAGCAGTTCCTTCCTGGGGGTTGTGTTAAAGGGCTACACCTTC. Protein product: CASSSFLGVVLKGYTF.

With respect to this clone: The junction differs from germline at one of its ends, possibly a read error. The V and J genes are TRBV7-2 and TRBJ2-3, with D perhaps being TRBD1 or TRBD2 (6 bases each). Per the germline V gene, CDR1 is SGHTA and CDR2 is FQGNSA. The CDR3 is 17 residues long. The CDR3 nucleotides read TGTGCCAGCAGCTTAGGCCAGGGGATAACTAGCATAGATACGCAGTATTTT. Protein product: CASSLGQGITSIDTQYF.

In regard to this clone: At one end, the junction sequence differs from germline, possibly due to a read error. V usage is TRBV4-3 and J usage is TRBJ2-1; 7 bases align to TRBD2. The germline V gene has CDR1 LGHNA and CDR2 YSLEER. The CDR3 extends over 17 amino acids. The CDR3 sequence is CANSQAAGPILRSEQFF. The CDR3 nucleotides read TGCGCCAACAGCCAAGCAGCGGGACCCATTCTTAGGAGTGAGCAGTTCTTC.

The chain links TRBV29-1 to TRBJ2-4; 9 bases map to TRBD2. Germline V lookup: CDR1 SQVTM, CDR2 ANQGSEA. The CDR3 totals 13 residues. V shed 6 bases and J 7 bases; nucleotides not matched to a gene: 7. CDR3 region: CSVTTGTSNIQYF. CDR3 coding DNA: TGCAGCGTGACCACCGGGACTAGCAACATTCAGTACTTC.

The V call is TRBV20-1, the J call TRBJ1-1, with D unclear. Germline V gives CDR1 DFQATT, CDR2 SNEGSKA (reference sequence). With 3 bases removed from V and 0 bases from J, the gap between germline ends came to 2 bases. The CDR3 loop spans 11 amino acids. The CDR3 nucleotides are TGCAGTGCTAGTTTGAACACTGAAGCTTTCTTT. Residues: CSASLNTEAFF.

This chain joins TRBV28 and TRBJ2-4, with no clear D. The CDR3 extends over 12 amino acids. From germline, CDR1 is MDHEN and CDR2 SYDVKM. Trimming stripped 5 bases from V and 6 bases from J, with 8 bases between. The CDR3 bases are TGTGCCAGCAGTCGGGCATCAAACATTCAGTACTTC. As protein: CASSRASNIQYF.

The chain is built from TRBV29-1 and TRBJ1-2; TRBD1 is a possible D gene (6 bases). The CDR3 sequence is 11 residues long. CDR1 is SQVTM, CDR2 ANQGSEA, per germline. The V gene lost 8 bases and the J gene lost 5 bases, with 12 bases spanning the gap. The CDR3: CSFTGSYGYTF. The CDR3 DNA sequence: TGCAGCTTTACAGGGTCTTATGGCTACACCTTC.

The chain couples TRBV18 to TRBJ1-1, with D possibly matching TRBD1 (6 bases). The V end lost 3 bases, the J end lost 7 bases, and 30 bases lay between the germline ends. Germline V lookup: CDR1 KGHSH, CDR2 LQKENI. This CDR3 is 19 amino acids long. The CDR3: CASSPRSPARGTTRSEAFF. The CDR3 DNA sequence: TGTGCCAGCTCACCGCGGTCTCCAGCCAGGGGAACAACGCGGAGTGAAGCTTTCTTT.

This chain links TRBV15 with TRBJ2-7; D might be TRBD1 (5 bases). CDR1 is LNHNV, CDR2 YYDKDF, per germline (reference sequence). V lost 0 bases and J lost 5, with 14 bases in between. This CDR3 is 15 amino acids long. The CDR3 bases are TGTGCCACCAGCAGAGATGGGGAAGGGGTCAACGAGCAGTACTTC. This codes for CATSRDGEGVNEQYF.

The rearrangement uses TRBV5-1 and TRBJ1-2, with 8 nucleotides matching TRBD1. The germline V gene encodes CDR1 SGHRS and CDR2 YFSETQ. This CDR3 contains 13 residues. V trimming: 2 bases; J trimming: 7 bases; junction bases outside the gene matches: 4. This chain's CDR3 is CASSFGQGRGYTF. The CDR3 nucleotides are TGCGCCAGCAGCTTCGGACAGGGTCGTGGCTACACCTTC.

V is TRBV5-1 and J is TRBJ2-1, with D hard to call. Per the germline V gene, CDR1 is SGHRS and CDR2 is YFSETQ. This CDR3 comprises 12 residues. Trimming took 3 bases from V and 8 from J, leaving 9 bases between them. CDR3 amino acids: CASSYGRDEQFF. In DNA form, the CDR3 reads TGCGCCAGCAGCTACGGACGTGATGAGCAGTTCTTC.

On this clone: The junction does not match germline at one end; this may be a read error. J is TRBJ2-3 and V is TRBV7-9; 8 nucleotides agree with TRBD2. Germline CDR1 SEHNR, CDR2 FQNEAQ (reference sequence). The CDR3 sequence is 14 residues long. The CDR3 region is CASSSRTSIDTQYF. In DNA form, the CDR3 reads TGTGCCAGCAGCTCTAGGACTAGCATAGATACGCAGTATTTT.

J is TRBJ1-5 and V is TRBV27; maybe TRBD1 (6 bases). V lost 6 bases, J lost 7 bases, and 19 bases lay in between. CDR1 is MNHEY, CDR2 SMNVEV, per germline (reference sequence). The CDR3 spans 15 residues. The CDR3: CASSPHGGAKQPQHF. CDR3 in DNA: TGTGCCAGCAGCCCCCACGGGGGGGCGAAACAGCCCCAGCATTTT.

The chain combines TRBV28 with TRBJ1-5, with D possibly being TRBD1 (5 bases). The germline V gene has CDR1 MDHEN and CDR2 SYDVKM. The CDR3 extends over 16 amino acids. V dropped 4 bases and J dropped 2 bases, with 15 bases sitting between them. For the CDR3, the DNA is TGTGCCAGCAGTTCCCCAGGACAAACGGGCAATCAGCCCCAGCATTTT. Translating gives CASSSPGQTGNQPQHF.

This chain joins TRBV28 and TRBJ1-5, with unresolved D. V was pared by 6 bases and J by 6 bases, with 15 bases between. The germline CDR1 and CDR2 sequences are MDHEN and SYDVKM. The length of the CDR3 is 14 residues. The CDR3 DNA reads as TGTGCCAGCAGAACCGGGATAGGGATTCAGCCCCAGCATTTT. This gives the protein CASRTGIGIQPQHF.